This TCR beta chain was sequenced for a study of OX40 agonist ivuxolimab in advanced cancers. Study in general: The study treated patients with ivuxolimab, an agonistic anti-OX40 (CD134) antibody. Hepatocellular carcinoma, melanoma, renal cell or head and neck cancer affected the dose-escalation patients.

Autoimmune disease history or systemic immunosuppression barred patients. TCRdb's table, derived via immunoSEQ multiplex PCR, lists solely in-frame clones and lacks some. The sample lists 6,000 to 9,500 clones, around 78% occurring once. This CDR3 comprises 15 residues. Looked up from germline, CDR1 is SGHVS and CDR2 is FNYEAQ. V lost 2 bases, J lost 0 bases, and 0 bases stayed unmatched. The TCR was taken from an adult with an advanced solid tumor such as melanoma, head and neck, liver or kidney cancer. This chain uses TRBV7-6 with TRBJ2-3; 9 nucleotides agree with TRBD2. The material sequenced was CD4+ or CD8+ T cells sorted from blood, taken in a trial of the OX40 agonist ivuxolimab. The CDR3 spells CASSLLAGSTDTQYF. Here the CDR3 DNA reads TGTGCCAGCAGCTTACTAGCGGGGAGCACAGATACGCAGTATTTT.